The 18 T cell receptor beta chains listed next were all sequenced from one sample in a study of T cells in Graves' hyperthyroidism and ophthalmopathy. Amplification yielded TCR beta CDR3 regions, with RNA transcripts as the source. HTBI primers were the set used in a first-round RT-PCR of the TCR CDR3. One entry per CDR3 protein results from TCRdb running MiXCR on the multiplex PCR reads. The sample shows a few hundred thousand distinct CDR3 sequences, about 15% of them seen only once. The sample taken for sequencing was blood. The receptors shown here come from a young woman with Graves' hyperthyroidism that later progressed to Graves' ophthalmopathy.

The chain has TRBV20-1 and TRBJ1-1; D gene unclear. The CDR3 totals 13 residues. V was pared by 5 bases and J by 1 base, with 11 bases between. The germline V gene encodes CDR1 DFQATT and CDR2 SNEGSKA (reference sequence). This CDR3 is CSAVPRENTEAFF. For the CDR3, the DNA is TGCAGTGCTGTCCCCCGGGAGAACACTGAAGCTTTCTTT.

This clonotype was seen ten or more times. The chain carries TRBV24-1 and TRBJ2-5; D is possibly TRBD1 (6 bases). V dropped 10 bases and J dropped 4 bases, with 15 bases sitting between them. The V gene's germline CDR1 is KGHDR and CDR2 SFDVKD. The CDR3 is made up of 13 amino acids. This CDR3 is CATSGTSIETQYF. The CDR3 nucleotides read TGTGCCACGTCCGGGACATCAATAGAGACCCAGTACTTC.

This clonotype was found many times. Here the CDR3 DNA reads TGCGCCAGCAGCTGGGGGGGTCCTGAGAACAATGAGCAGTTCTTC. This gives the protein CASSWGGPENNEQFF. The rearrangement uses TRBV5-1 and TRBJ2-1; TRBD2 agrees at 7 bases. CDR1 and CDR2 from the germline V gene are SGHRS and YFSETQ. V was clipped by 3 bases and J by 5 bases; unmatched bases: 8. The CDR3 spans 15 residues.

This chain connects TRBV30 to TRBJ2-3; D ambiguous. Looked up from germline, CDR1 is GTSNPN and CDR2 is SVGIG (reference sequence). The CDR3 spans 16 residues. V was cut by 3 bases and J by 0 bases, with 16 bases left in between. The CDR3 spells CAWSYHRAASTDTQYF. CDR3 coding DNA: TGTGCCTGGAGCTATCATCGGGCAGCGAGCACAGATACGCAGTATTTT.

This clonotype was seen repeatedly, ten times or more. The CDR3 bases are TGTGCCTGGAGTGTATATGCTAGCGGGAGGGCCAATGAGCAGTTCTTC. Its translation: CAWSVYASGRANEQFF. The chain links TRBV30 to TRBJ2-1; 12 bases map to TRBD2. With V trimmed by 0 bases and J by 6 bases, 6 bases remained unmatched. Germline V lookup: CDR1 GTSNPN, CDR2 SVGIG (reference sequence). This CDR3 has 16 amino acids.

At least ten counts were recorded for this clonotype. The gene calls are TRBV19 and TRBJ1-5; 10 nucleotides match TRBD1. V shed 5 bases and J 2 bases; nucleotides not matched to a gene: 6. This CDR3 is built from 16 residues. CDR1 is LNHDA and CDR2 is SQIVND in the germline V gene (reference sequence). CDR3 nucleotides: TGTGCCAGTAGTCGGCGCGGGACAGGGGGCAATCAGCCCCAGCATTTT. Translating gives CASSRRGTGGNQPQHF.

In its sample, this clonotype was seen many times. The V and J genes are TRBV7-2 and TRBJ1-5; D is uncertain. With 6 bases removed from V and 2 bases from J, the gap between germline ends came to 11 bases. The germline V gene has CDR1 SGHTA and CDR2 FQGNSA. The CDR3 has 14 amino acids. The CDR3 DNA is TGTGCCAGCAGGGAGCAAATAGGCAATCAGCCCCAGCATTTT. The encoded protein is CASREQIGNQPQHF.

The table lists this clonotype with many counts. The CDR3 here is CASNPGNYGYTF. The DNA for the CDR3 is TGTGCCAGCAATCCAGGGAACTATGGCTACACCTTC. The V gene is TRBV6-1, the J gene TRBJ1-2; maybe TRBD1 (5 bases). V was trimmed by 7 bases and J by 2 bases, leaving 8 bases between them. The CDR3 spans 12 residues. Germline assignment: CDR1 MNHNS and CDR2 SASEGT.

There are a few counts of this clonotype. The genes are TRBV7-9 and TRBJ2-7; D might be TRBD1 (6 bases). V dropped 5 bases and J dropped 3 bases, with 14 bases sitting between them. This CDR3 is 14 amino acids long. From germline, CDR1 is SEHNR and CDR2 FQNEAQ (reference sequence). CDR3 protein: CASSPDGQFYEQYF. Here the CDR3 DNA reads TGTGCCAGCAGCCCAGACGGACAGTTCTACGAGCAGTACTTC.

This clonotype was recorded at least ten times. This chain links TRBV4-3 with TRBJ2-2; D is perhaps TRBD1 (6 bases). The germline V and J ends were trimmed by 8 bases and 0 bases, with 10 bases remaining between them. The CDR3 consists of 14 residues. Per the germline V gene, CDR1 is LGHNA and CDR2 is YSLEER. The CDR3 spells CASQGHPNTGELFF. CDR3 DNA: TGCGCCAGCCAGGGGCACCCGAACACCGGGGAGCTGTTTTTT.

This sequence joins TRBV5-1 and TRBJ2-7, with D perhaps TRBD1 (5 bases). Trimming took off 5 bases at V and 1 base at J, with 10 bases between the two ends. Germline CDR1 SGHRS, CDR2 YFSETQ. This CDR3 spans 13 amino acids. CDR3 nucleotides: TGCGCCAGCAGGGGGCCTCGTTCCTACGAGCAGTACTTC. Translating it yields CASRGPRSYEQYF.

The rearrangement uses TRBV5-6 and TRBJ2-1, with TRBD1 as a possible D gene (5 bases). This CDR3 has 13 residues. Germline V lookup: CDR1 SGHDT, CDR2 YYEEEE. V shed 0 bases and J shed 8 bases, with 9 bases lying between them. Here the CDR3 reads CASSLDRSDEQFF. CDR3 bases: TGTGCCAGCAGCTTGGACAGGAGCGATGAGCAGTTCTTC.

This clonotype was recorded a few times. A much larger clone lies a single base off, so this may be a read error. The chain has TRBV18 and TRBJ2-7, with D unclear. The CDR3 covers 14 residues. Germline loops: CDR1 KGHSH, CDR2 LQKENI. This CDR3 reads CAGSPDDGSYEQYF. The CDR3 DNA sequence: TGTGCCGGCTCACCAGACGATGGTAGCTACGAGCAGTACTTC. The entire variable domain, with the rest obtained from reference TRBV18 and TRBJ2-7, is as follows: NAGVMQNPRHLVRRRGQEARLRCSPMKGHSHVYWYRQLPEEGLKFMVYLQKENIIDESGMPKERFSAEFPKEGPSILRIQQVVRGDSAAYFCAGSPDDGSYEQYFGPGTRLTVT.

This clonotype was observed many times. V and J are TRBV6-1 and TRBJ2-1; 7 nucleotides line up with TRBD2. V trimming: 6 bases; J trimming: 2 bases; junction bases outside the gene matches: 10. The CDR3 is 16 amino acids. Germline CDR1 MNHNS, CDR2 SASEGT. The CDR3 DNA reads as TGTGCCAGCAGCACGGGGGGAGTGCTGACCTACAATGAGCAGTTCTTC. Protein: CASSTGGVLTYNEQFF.

In its sample, this clonotype was seen many times. The V gene is TRBV12-3 or TRBV12-4, the J gene TRBJ1-1, with 7 bases lining up with TRBD1. This CDR3 has 15 amino acids. The V gene end was trimmed by 3 bases and the J gene end by 2 bases; junction bases not matched to a gene: 6. DNA of the CDR3: TGTGCCAGCAGTTTGGCGGGGACAGTAAACACTGAAGCTTTCTTT. Translation gives CASSLAGTVNTEAFF.

The chain is built from TRBV19 and TRBJ1-5, with D hard to call. The length of the CDR3 is 12 residues. The V end was cut by 7 bases, the J end by 5 bases, with 9 bases between. CDR1 and CDR2 (germline): LNHDA, SQIVND (reference sequence). This CDR3 is CASNGPDQPQHF. Written as DNA, the CDR3 is TGTGCCAGTAACGGACCGGATCAGCCCCAGCATTTT.

This clonotype was found a few times. The V call is TRBV19, the J call TRBJ2-5; 11 bases are a match to TRBD2. CDR1 LNHDA and CDR2 SQIVND come from the germline V gene (reference sequence). The CDR3 is 16 amino acids. The ends lost 5 bases at V and 2 bases at J; junction bases unmatched: 7. The CDR3 nucleotides are TGTGCCAGTAGTCTCCGACTAGCGGGGACTCAAGAGACCCAGTACTTC. Its translation is CASSLRLAGTQETQYF.

This clonotype occurred a few times. V usage is TRBV10-3 and J usage is TRBJ1-2; a possible D gene is TRBD1 (5 bases). CDR1 and CDR2 from the germline V gene are ENHRY and SYGVKD. V was cut by 4 bases and J by 2 bases, with 11 bases left in between. This CDR3 spans 14 amino acids. CDR3 DNA sequence: TGTGCCATCAGTGGTGACAGCCGCAACTATGGCTACACCTTC. Translating it yields CAISGDSRNYGYTF.